The 26 T cell receptor beta chains reported below all come from one sample, sequenced in a study of T cells in Graves' hyperthyroidism and ophthalmopathy. Amplification yielded TCR beta CDR3 regions, with RNA transcripts as the source. With the HTBI primer set, the TCR CDR3 went through a first round of RT-PCR. TCRdb called the multiplex PCR reads again in MiXCR, with one record for every CDR3 protein. The data show about 600,000 distinct CDR3 sequences, with 11% to 15% seen just once and roughly 7.7% held by the top ten. The sample consisted of blood. These receptors were obtained from a woman between 18 and 29 years old with Graves' ophthalmopathy.

This chain uses TRBV10-2 with TRBJ2-1; D possibly corresponds to TRBD2 (6 bases). The CDR3 has 11 residues. V was clipped by 8 bases and J by 4 bases, with 6 bases between them. The germline V gene encodes CDR1 WSHSY and CDR2 SAAADI. The chain's CDR3 is CASGGYNEQFF. The CDR3, as DNA: TGCGCCAGCGGGGGGTACAATGAGCAGTTCTTC.

The gene calls are TRBV29-1 and TRBJ1-2; D is possibly TRBD1 (6 bases). Germline-derived CDR1 and CDR2 are SQVTM and ANQGSEA. V was shortened by 2 bases and J by 2 bases, with 12 bases between the two germline ends. The CDR3 has 14 amino acids. CDR3 in DNA: TGCAGCGTTGAACATCGACAGGACAACTATGGCTACACCTTC. As protein: CSVEHRQDNYGYTF.

This clonotype was seen ten or more times. V and J are TRBV11-3 and TRBJ1-5; the D is unclear. Trimming took off 1 base at V and 6 bases at J, with 22 bases between the two ends. The germline gives CDR1 SGHNT, CDR2 YENEEA. The CDR3 consists of 18 residues. CDR3 sequence reads: CASSLAPRMERRGQPQHF. Here the CDR3 DNA reads TGTGCCAGCAGCTTAGCCCCGCGTATGGAGAGACGTGGTCAGCCCCAGCATTTT. Supplemented by reference TRBV11-3 and TRBJ1-5, the full variable domain reads EAGVVQSPRYKIIEKKQPVAFWCNPISGHNTLYWYLQNLGQGPELLIRYENEEAVDDSQLPKDRFSAERLKGVDSTLKIQPAELGDSAVYLCASSLAPRMERRGQPQHFGDGTRLSIL.

This clonotype was detected a few times. The J gene is TRBJ2-2, the V gene TRBV24-1; perhaps D is TRBD1 or TRBD2 (5 bases each). With 2 bases removed from V and 6 bases from J, the gap between germline ends came to 15 bases. The V gene's germline CDR1 is KGHDR and CDR2 SFDVKD. The CDR3 runs 16 residues. The CDR3 here is CATSDSFGTLAGELFF. CDR3 nucleotides: TGTGCCACCAGTGATTCTTTTGGGACCCTCGCCGGGGAGCTGTTTTTT.

The chain couples TRBV4-2 to TRBJ2-3; D gene uncertain. Trimming shortened V by 0 bases and J by 2 bases, and 9 bases separated the two germline ends. Germline CDR1 LGHNA, CDR2 YNFKEQ. This CDR3 spans 15 amino acids. The CDR3 is CASSQDRAVTDTQYF. Written as DNA, the CDR3 is TGTGCCAGCAGCCAAGATCGGGCAGTCACAGATACGCAGTATTTT.

This clonotype was seen a few times. The chain uses TRBV5-1 and TRBJ1-5, with a tentative D call TRBD1 (5 bases). Trimming shortened V by 1 base and J by 5 bases, and 10 bases separated the two germline ends. The CDR3 is 14 amino acids. CDR1 SGHRS and CDR2 YFSETQ come from the germline V gene. This CDR3 reads CASSLSLGDQPQHF. The CDR3 DNA follows: TGCGCCAGCAGCTTGTCTCTGGGGGATCAGCCCCAGCATTTT.

Notes on this clonotype: A read error is possible here, since a much larger clone lies one base away. The CDR3 nucleotides read TGTGCCAGTTTCGATCCGGGGCGTATCACCACTGAAGCTTTCTTT. Its protein product is CASFDPGRITTEAFF. The chain has TRBV19 and TRBJ1-1, with a possible D match to TRBD1 (5 bases). Per the germline V gene, CDR1 is LNHDA and CDR2 is SQIVND (reference sequence). Trimming removed 8 bases from V and 4 bases from J, with 20 bases in between. The CDR3 consists of 15 residues.

The genes are TRBV6-5 and TRBJ1-1, with TRBD1 as a possible D gene (6 bases). CDR3 length equals 13 residues. V lost 4 bases, J lost 3 bases, and 9 bases lay in between. The germline CDR1 and CDR2 sequences are MNHEY and SVGAGI. The CDR3 DNA reads as TGTGCCAGCAGTTCAGGGGTGCACACTGAAGCTTTCTTT. It translates to CASSSGVHTEAFF.

This clonotype was found many times. This chain joins TRBV6-1 and TRBJ2-2; TRBD2 agrees at 7 bases. The V gene end was trimmed by 5 bases and the J gene end by 1 base; junction bases not matched to a gene: 4. Germline-derived CDR1 and CDR2 are MNHNS and SASEGT. The CDR3 has 15 amino acids. The CDR3 loop reads CASSILAENTGELFF. As DNA, the CDR3 is TGTGCCAGCAGTATTCTAGCGGAGAACACCGGGGAGCTGTTTTTT.

This clonotype has more than one count but fewer than ten. J is TRBJ2-1 and V is TRBV9; 12 bases are a match to TRBD2. This CDR3 has 17 residues. The germline gives CDR1 SGDLS, CDR2 YYNGEE. V lost 3 bases and J lost 7; bases outside the gene matches: 11. DNA for the CDR3: TGTGCCAGCAGCGGGGCGACTAGCGGGAGACATCGAAATGAGCAGTTCTTC. It translates to CASSGATSGRHRNEQFF.

This clonotype was seen many times. The J gene is TRBJ1-2, the V gene TRBV28; D remains ambiguous. Germline V gene lookup returns CDR1 MDHEN and CDR2 SYDVKM. The CDR3 is 14 residues long. V was shortened by 2 bases and J by 1 base, with 8 bases between the two germline ends. The CDR3 region has the DNA TGTGCCAGCAGTTTAGGCGTTATTAACTATGGCTACACCTTC. Its translation is CASSLGVINYGYTF.

This clonotype was observed many times. The V gene is TRBV7-8, the J gene TRBJ2-7; TRBD1 might be the D (6 bases). With 7 bases removed from V and 3 bases from J, the gap between germline ends came to 16 bases. The V gene's germline CDR1 is SGHVS and CDR2 FQNEAQ. The CDR3 is 14 amino acids. CDR3 nucleotide sequence: TGTGCCAGCACCAATCACCGGGACAACTACGAGCAGTACTTC. It codes for CASTNHRDNYEQYF.

This clonotype was seen many times. The J gene is TRBJ1-1, the V gene TRBV12-5; possibly TRBD1 for D (5 bases). The CDR3 has 13 residues. Trimming shortened V by 7 bases and J by 1 base, and 10 bases separated the two germline ends. Germline V lookup: CDR1 LGHNT, CDR2 FRNRAP. Written as DNA, the CDR3 is TGTGCTAGTGCCTGGGGGGGGAACACTGAAGCTTTCTTT. This sequence encodes CASAWGGNTEAFF.

This clonotype appeared many times. The genes are TRBV7-6 and TRBJ2-7; D is ambiguous. V was clipped by 3 bases and J by 4 bases, with 10 bases between them. CDR1 and CDR2 from the germline V gene are SGHVS and FNYEAQ. The CDR3 extends over 13 amino acids. The CDR3 loop is CASSLGSPYEQYF. As DNA, the CDR3 is TGTGCCAGCAGCTTGGGGTCCCCGTACGAGCAGTACTTC.

This clonotype was seen only a few times. The CDR3 sequence: CASSLWARGNTEAFF. CDR3 DNA: TGTGCCAGCAGCTTGTGGGCCCGGGGTAACACTGAAGCTTTCTTT. The V and J genes are TRBV5-6 and TRBJ1-1; the D is unclear. Germline loops: CDR1 SGHDT, CDR2 YYEEEE. CDR3 length: 15 residues. Between the trimmed V and J ends, which lost 1 base and 2 bases, there was a span of 12 bases.

This clonotype was seen repeatedly, ten times or more. This chain joins TRBV7-3 and TRBJ2-5; TRBD1 matches at 7 bases. This CDR3 spans 14 amino acids. V gave up 4 bases and J gave up 5 bases; unmatched junction bases: 7. Per germline, CDR1 SGHTA and CDR2 FQGTGA. CDR3 sequence reads: CASSSTGLVETQYF. The CDR3 nucleotides read TGTGCCAGCAGCTCGACAGGGTTGGTGGAGACCCAGTACTTC.

As for this clonotype: With a much larger clone just one base away, this may be a read error. The chain is built from TRBV12-3 or TRBV12-4 and TRBJ1-1; tentatively, D is TRBD1 (5 bases). CDR3 length: 16 amino acids. V lost 4 bases and J 5 bases, leaving 20 bases between the germline ends. The CDR3: CASSSGQAPTGTEAFF. DNA for the CDR3: TGTGCCAGCAGTTCTGGGCAGGCCCCAACAGGAACTGAAGCTTTCTTT.

There are many counts of this clonotype. This rearrangement joins TRBV7-9 to TRBJ2-1; D remains unclear. The V end was cut by 1 base, the J end by 4 bases, with 8 bases between. The CDR3 totals 14 residues. Looked up from germline, CDR1 is SEHNR and CDR2 is FQNEAQ (reference sequence). The DNA of the CDR3 is TGTGCCAGCAGCTTAGTACAGTTATACAATGAGCAGTTCTTC. Protein: CASSLVQLYNEQFF.

This clonotype was observed a few times. The chain employs TRBV25-1 and TRBJ2-1, with TRBD1 matching 10 bases. This CDR3 is 15 amino acids long. V trimming: 8 bases; J trimming: 5 bases; junction bases outside the gene matches: 9. Germline loops: CDR1 MGHDK, CDR2 SYGVNS. The chain's CDR3 is CASRGPGTGDNEQFF. CDR3 DNA sequence: TGTGCCAGCCGGGGCCCCGGGACAGGGGACAATGAGCAGTTCTTC.

In its sample, this clonotype was seen many times. This chain connects TRBV7-9 to TRBJ1-5; TRBD1 aligns across 9 bases. Germline CDR1 SEHNR, CDR2 FQNEAQ (reference sequence). The CDR3 runs 15 residues. V gave up 3 bases and J gave up 1 base; unmatched junction bases: 1. CDR3 protein: CASSLDRGSNQPQHF. The DNA for the CDR3 is TGTGCCAGCAGCTTGGACAGGGGAAGCAATCAGCCCCAGCATTTT.

In its sample, this clonotype was seen many times. The genes are TRBV4-2 and TRBJ2-7; TRBD1 matches 10 bases. Per the germline V gene, CDR1 is LGHNA and CDR2 is YNFKEQ. V dropped 4 bases and J dropped 2; count of bases not matched to a gene: 5. This CDR3 is built from 15 residues. This CDR3 is CASSRIGQGAYEQYF. In DNA form, the CDR3 reads TGTGCCAGCAGCCGGATCGGACAGGGGGCCTACGAGCAGTACTTC.

This clonotype came up many times. The chain is built from TRBV9 and TRBJ2-1; D is unclear. Germline CDR1 and CDR2: SGDLS and YYNGEE. V lost 0 bases and J 4 bases, leaving 5 bases between the germline ends. The CDR3 extends over 13 amino acids. This CDR3 is CASSVDPYNEQFF. The CDR3 DNA follows: TGTGCCAGCAGCGTAGACCCTTACAATGAGCAGTTCTTC.

Turning to this clonotype: A much more abundant neighbour one base away suggests this may be a read error. The chain links TRBV11-1 to TRBJ2-1; D not resolved. The CDR3 has 15 amino acids. The V and J ends lost 0 bases and 8 bases respectively, with 14 bases between them. Germline V gene sequence: CDR1 SGHAT, CDR2 FQDESV (reference sequence). Here the CDR3 reads CASSLAWAAYDEQFF. The CDR3 DNA follows: TGTGCCAGCAGCTTAGCGTGGGCGGCTTACGATGAGCAGTTCTTC.

A few counts support this clonotype. The chain carries TRBV20-1 and TRBJ2-6; 12 bases are a match to TRBD1. V lost 6 bases to trimming and J lost 4 bases; unmatched junction nucleotides: 4. The germline V gene encodes CDR1 DFQATT and CDR2 SNEGSKA (reference sequence). The CDR3 is made up of 15 amino acids. CDR3 sequence reads: CSAGQGARGANVLTF. CDR3 bases: TGCAGTGCGGGACAGGGGGCGCGGGGGGCCAACGTCCTGACTTTC.

The chain recombines TRBV18 with TRBJ2-7; 11 bases fit TRBD1. CDR3 size: 14 residues. Trimming at V came to 5 bases and at J to 6 bases, leaving 6 bases not matched to a gene. Germline V gene data show CDR1 as KGHSH and CDR2 as LQKENI. The CDR3 sequence: CASSIRTGGGEQYF. The CDR3 DNA follows: TGTGCCAGCTCAATCCGGACAGGGGGCGGCGAGCAGTACTTC.

This clonotype was recorded many times. The V gene is TRBV29-1, the J gene TRBJ2-2; 7 nucleotides line up with TRBD1. Germline CDR1 SQVTM, CDR2 ANQGSEA. The CDR3 covers 16 residues. The V and J ends lost 1 base and 1 base, in that order; junction bases with no gene match: 6. The CDR3 sequence is CSVEGWGTENTGELFF. CDR3 bases: TGCAGCGTTGAAGGGTGGGGGACAGAGAACACCGGGGAGCTGTTTTTT.